This paragraph reports one T cell receptor beta chain. The entry originates in a study of shared clonotypes between healthy human individuals. The assay was immunoSEQ multiplex PCR, and TCRdb's table has in-frame clones only and misses some. The data show 2,500,000 or so clones, roughly 92% seen once. Every contributor of samples was a Caucasian grown-up residing in Nashville, Tennessee. Splitting of CD4+ cells produced CD45RA+ naive and CD45RA-negative memory subsets. The CDR3 covers 19 residues. The sequenced sample was naive CD4+ T cells from PBMCs. The subset is: CD45RA+ positively selected. The sequence came from a man younger than 30 in good health. Some clones in this sample may be carry-over from other donors' samples. The chain couples TRBV21-1 to TRBJ1-1; the table's D call TRBD1 went unverified against the DNA. TRBV21-1 is shown as a pseudogene. The CDR3 coding sequence is TGTGCCAGCAGCGAGATGGACAGGGATAGCGCCTCCAGACTTATCGAAGCTTTCTTT. The encoded protein is CASSEMDRDSASRLIEAFF.